This TCR beta chain is from a study of cytomegalovirus exposure and HLA in healthy donors. Amplification used 60 Vbeta primers and 13 Jbeta primers. The repertoire was sequenced with immunoSEQ multiplex PCR; TCRdb's copy has only in-frame clones and lacks some. This sample carries over 120,000 clones, approximately 80% of them seen once, and the ten largest clones take about 2.9%. Germline lookup yields CDR1 SGHVS and CDR2 FQNEAQ. V was pared by 5 bases and J by 2 bases, with 16 bases between. CDR3 length equals 16 residues. The sequenced material came from PBMCs. This sequence was found in a female donor in good health and CMV-seronegative. This chain connects TRBV7-8 to TRBJ2-1; a weak D match, TRBD2 (6 bases). The CDR3 DNA follows: TGTGCCAGCAGCCCGCGCGGCCGGGAGACCTACAATGAGCAGTTCTTC. It is translated as CASSPRGRETYNEQFF.